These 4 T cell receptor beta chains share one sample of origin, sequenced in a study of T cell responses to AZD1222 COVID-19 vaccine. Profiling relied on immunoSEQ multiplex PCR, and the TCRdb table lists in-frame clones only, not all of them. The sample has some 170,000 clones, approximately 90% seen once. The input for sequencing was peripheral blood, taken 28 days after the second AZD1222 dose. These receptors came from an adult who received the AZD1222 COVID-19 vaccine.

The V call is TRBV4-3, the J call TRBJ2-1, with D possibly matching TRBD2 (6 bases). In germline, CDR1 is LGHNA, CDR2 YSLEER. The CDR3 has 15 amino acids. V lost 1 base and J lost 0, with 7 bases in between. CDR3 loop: CASSQGEASYNEQFF. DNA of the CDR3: TGCGCCAGCAGCCAAGGGGAGGCCTCCTACAATGAGCAGTTCTTC.

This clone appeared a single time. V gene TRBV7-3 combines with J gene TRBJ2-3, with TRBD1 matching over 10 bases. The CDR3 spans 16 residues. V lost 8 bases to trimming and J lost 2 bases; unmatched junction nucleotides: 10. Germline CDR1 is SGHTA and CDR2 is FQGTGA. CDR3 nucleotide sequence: TGTGCCAGCCCGGGGGTGGACAGGGGGTTCACAGATACGCAGTATTTT. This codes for CASPGVDRGFTDTQYF. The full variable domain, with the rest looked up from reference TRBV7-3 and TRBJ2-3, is GAGVSQTPSNKVTEKGKYVELRCDPISGHTALYWYRQSLGQGPEFLIYFQGTGAADDSGLPNDRFFAVRPEGSVSTLKIQRTERGDSAVYLCASPGVDRGFTDTQYFGPGTRLTVL.

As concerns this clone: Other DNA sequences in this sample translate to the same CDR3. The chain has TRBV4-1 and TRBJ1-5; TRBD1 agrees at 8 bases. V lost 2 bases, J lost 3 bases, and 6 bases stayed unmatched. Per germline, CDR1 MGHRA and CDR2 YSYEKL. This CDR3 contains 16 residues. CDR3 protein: CASSQPDRGNNQPQHF. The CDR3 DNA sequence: TGCGCCAGCAGCCAACCCGACAGGGGCAACAATCAGCCCCAGCATTTT.

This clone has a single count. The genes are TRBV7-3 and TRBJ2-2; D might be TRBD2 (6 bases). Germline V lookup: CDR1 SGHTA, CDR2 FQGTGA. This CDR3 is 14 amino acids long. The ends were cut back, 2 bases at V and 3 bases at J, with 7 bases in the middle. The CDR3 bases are TGTGCCAGCAGCTTAGCTAGCGACACCGGGGAGCTGTTTTTT. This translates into CASSLASDTGELFF.